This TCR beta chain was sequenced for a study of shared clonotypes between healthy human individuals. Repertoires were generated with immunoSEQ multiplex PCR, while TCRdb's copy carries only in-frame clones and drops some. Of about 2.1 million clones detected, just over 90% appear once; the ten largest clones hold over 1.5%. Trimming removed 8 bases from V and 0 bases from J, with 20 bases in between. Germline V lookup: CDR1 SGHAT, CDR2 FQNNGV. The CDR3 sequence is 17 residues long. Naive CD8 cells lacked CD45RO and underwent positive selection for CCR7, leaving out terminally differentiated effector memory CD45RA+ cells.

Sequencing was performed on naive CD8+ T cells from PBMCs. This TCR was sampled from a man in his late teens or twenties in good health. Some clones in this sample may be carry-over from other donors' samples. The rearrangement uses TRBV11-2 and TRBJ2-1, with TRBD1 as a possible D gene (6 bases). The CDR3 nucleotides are TGTGCCAGCTTGGGGGCTAGCAATACCCGCTCCTACAATGAGCAGTTCTTC. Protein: CASLGASNTRSYNEQFF.